This T cell receptor (beta chain) is from a study of human T cells and chemical hapten exposure. Study at large: Patch tests containing 0.01% DPC, applied to the upper back, were read at 6 days. General study results and limits: The donors suffered from alopecia, so their immune response may not match that of healthy people.

For this clonotype: What it recognizes is unknown.

The CDR3 runs 15 residues. From germline, CDR1 is SGHVS and CDR2 FQNEAQ. V was clipped by 5 bases and J by 9 bases, with 19 bases between them. The time point was: patch test 2, 6 weeks after DPC sensitization. Documented treatment: therapeutic diphenylcyclopropenone sensitization with weekly scalp DPC. TCRdb processed the RACE reads anew with MiXCR; each CDR3 protein has one entry. The repertoire holds tens of thousands of distinct CDR3 sequences, with 8.5% as singletons. The receptor comes from a woman aged 50 to 65 with alopecia areata. Some clones in this sample may be carry-over from other donors' samples. The sample in question was whole blood, obtained in connection with sensitization to the hapten diphenylcyclopropenone (DPC). The chain links TRBV7-8 to TRBJ1-4; D is perhaps TRBD1 (6 bases). The CDR3 spells CASSPDDDRRQKLFF. The CDR3 nucleotides read TGTGCCAGCAGCCCCGATGATGACAGGCGCCAAAAACTGTTTTTT.